The T cell receptor beta chain under discussion was sequenced for a study of blood T cell repertoires in COVID-19. About the research overall: There were acute and convalescent COVID-19 samples, and they came from the United States, Italy and Spain. T cells, B-cell-depleted T cells, or PBMCs provided the cDNA or gDNA that served as material.

The CDR3 has 15 amino acids. With V trimmed by 4 bases and J by 6 bases, 9 bases remained unmatched. From germline, CDR1 is SGHDT and CDR2 YYEEEE. Libraries were prepared by immunoSEQ multiplex PCR; TCRdb keeps only in-frame clonotypes and omits some of them. The table lists about 97,000 clones, approximately 89% of them singletons, with 15% to 20% in the top ten. The chain couples TRBV5-6 to TRBJ1-5; TRBD1 agrees at 8 bases. Source material: peripheral blood. The sequence was obtained from a human donor in a cohort sampled during active COVID-19. The CDR3 sequence: CASSPSTGDRQPQHF. In DNA form, the CDR3 reads TGTGCCAGCAGCCCCTCGACAGGGGACCGTCAGCCCCAGCATTTT. Variable domain in full (rest from reference TRBV5-6 and TRBJ1-5): DAGVTQSPTHLIKTRGQQVTLRCSPKSGHDTVSWYQQALGQGPQFIFQYYEEEERQRGNFPDRFSGHQFPNYSSELNVNALLLGDSALYLCASSPSTGDRQPQHFGDGTRLSIL.